This T cell receptor beta chain was recorded in a study of OX40 agonist ivuxolimab in advanced cancers. Study-wide results and caveats: Partial responders at 0.1-3.0 mg/kg had among the lowest clonal expansion.

Regarding this clone: No antigen is known for it.

The V end was cut by 5 bases, the J end by 7 bases, with 8 bases between. Germline V gene data show CDR1 as DFQATT and CDR2 as SNEGSKA (reference sequence). The CDR3 is made up of 10 amino acids. This table comes from immunoSEQ multiplex PCR, and its TCRdb copy is limited to in-frame clones, with some not included. The profile shows 77,000 or so clones, around 91% of them singletons. Sequences were derived from CD4+ or CD8+ T cells sorted from blood, sampled in a trial of the OX40 agonist ivuxolimab. The clonotype was recovered from an adult with an advanced solid tumor such as melanoma, head and neck, liver or kidney cancer. The chain links TRBV20-1 to TRBJ2-5; D is uncertain. The chain's CDR3 is CSARLGTQYF. CDR3 nucleotide sequence: TGCAGTGCTCGCTTAGGGACCCAGTACTTC.